The source of this T cell receptor (beta chain) is a study of cytomegalovirus exposure and HLA in healthy donors. The CDR3 sequence is 14 residues long. Germline V gene lookup returns CDR1 GTSNPN and CDR2 SVGIG (reference sequence). Trimming pared 0 bases from V and 3 bases from J, leaving 12 bases between. Study observations and caveats: Several of the most significant clusters appeared linked to common viral pathogens, based on a later analysis. In a later analysis, HLA-C alleles had the fewest associated TCRs, DRB1 alleles the most. Reports described diagnosis of cytomegalovirus status by the classifier as highly specific and sensitive.

A multiplex PCR was run with 60 Vbeta primers and 13 Jbeta primers. Profiled with immunoSEQ multiplex PCR; TCRdb holds only in-frame clones, not every one. This repertoire shows more than 95,000 clones, 13% to 15% found once; its top ten account for over 0.65%. All donors participated as healthy donors of bone marrow. As to this clone: The antigen remains undetermined.

The sequencing input was PBMCs. The chain uses TRBV30 and TRBJ2-7; D is perhaps TRBD2 (6 bases). The TCR comes from a female donor in good health and CMV-seronegative. The DNA for the CDR3 is TGTGCCTGGAGTGTTGGAGGGGCAGTCTACGAGCAGTACTTC. This translates into CAWSVGGAVYEQYF.